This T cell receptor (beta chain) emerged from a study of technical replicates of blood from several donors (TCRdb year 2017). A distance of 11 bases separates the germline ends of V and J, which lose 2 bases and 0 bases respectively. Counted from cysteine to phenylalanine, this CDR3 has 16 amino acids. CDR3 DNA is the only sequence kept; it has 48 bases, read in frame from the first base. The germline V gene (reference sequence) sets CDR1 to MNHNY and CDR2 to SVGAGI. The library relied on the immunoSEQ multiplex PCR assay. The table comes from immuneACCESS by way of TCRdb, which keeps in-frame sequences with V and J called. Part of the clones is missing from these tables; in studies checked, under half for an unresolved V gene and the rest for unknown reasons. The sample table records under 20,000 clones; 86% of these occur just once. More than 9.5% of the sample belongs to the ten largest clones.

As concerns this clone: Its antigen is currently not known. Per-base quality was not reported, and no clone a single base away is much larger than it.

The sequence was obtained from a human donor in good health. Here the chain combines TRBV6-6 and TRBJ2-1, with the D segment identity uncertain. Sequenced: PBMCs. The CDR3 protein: CASSYSRPSSYNEQFF. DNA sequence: TGTGCCAGCAGTTACAGCAGGCCAAGCTCCTACAATGAGCAGTTCTTC.